The clone carrying this TCR beta chain occurred many times. This CDR3 is built from 12 residues. Trimming pared 3 bases from V and 6 bases from J, leaving 9 bases between. The data were taken from a study of Graves' ophthalmopathy and Graves' hyperthyroidism. RNA transcripts were the source from which TCR beta CDR3 regions were amplified. Scientists carried out first-round RT-PCR using HTBI primers and then a second-round multiplex PCR. MiXCR, applied by TCRdb to the multiplex PCR reads, yields one record per CDR3 protein. The sample carries about 700,000 distinct CDR3 sequences, just over 40% recorded once.

The sequencing input was peripheral blood. The genes are TRBV12-3 or TRBV12-4 and TRBJ2-7; D perhaps matches TRBD1 (6 bases). The source is an adult man with Graves' ophthalmopathy. CDR3 amino acids: CASSLGAAEQYF. CDR3 nucleotides: TGTGCCAGCAGTTTGGGGGCGGCCGAGCAGTACTTC.